This T cell receptor (beta chain) originates from a study of cytomegalovirus exposure and HLA in healthy donors. Primers included in the PCR were 60 Vbeta and 13 Jbeta primers. Sequencing was performed with immunoSEQ multiplex PCR; in TCRdb, only in-frame clones are kept and a portion is missing. The table records approximately 140,000 clones, roughly 80% of them present only once. The junction had 9 bases not matched to a gene; V was cut back by 2 bases and J by 4 bases. From germline, CDR1 is SGHNT and CDR2 YYREEE (reference sequence). CDR3 length: 16 amino acids. Sequences were obtained from PBMCs. This TCR was recovered from a man in his forties or fifties in good health and CMV-seropositive. V gene TRBV5-4 combines with J gene TRBJ2-5, with 9 bases fitting TRBD2. CDR3 protein: CASSFASGMGRETQYF. The CDR3 DNA reads as TGTGCCAGCAGCTTCGCTAGCGGGATGGGGAGAGAGACCCAGTACTTC.